This entry describes one TCR beta chain. Its antigen remains unidentified. The record originates from a study of T cells after posttransplantation cyclophosphamide. Peripheral blood was collected from the related graft donor on the marrow donation day. Trimming shortened V by 4 bases and J by 2 bases, and 12 bases separated the two germline ends. Looked up from germline, CDR1 is MNHNY and CDR2 is SVGAGI (reference sequence). The CDR3 contains 15 residues. The protocol was immunoSEQ multiplex PCR, while the TCRdb copy is restricted to in-frame clones and leaves out a portion. Of about 7,000 clones in the sample, around 80% were seen once. Regarding the study as a whole: Recipient CMV seropositivity and CMV reactivation strongly tracked TRB clonality. Skin or GI-infiltrating T cells shared few TRB sequences with blood.

The V and J genes are TRBV6-6 and TRBJ2-1, with a weak D call TRBD1 (6 bases). Sequencing was performed on memory CD4+ T cells sorted from blood. This receptor was obtained from a woman between 50 and 59 years old in good health and a related stem cell transplant donor. CDR3 residues: CASSLSGATYNEQFF. The CDR3 DNA sequence: TGTGCCAGCAGTTTGTCAGGGGCTACCTACAATGAGCAGTTCTTC.